A single sample is the source of the 30 T cell receptor beta chains below, sequenced in a study of prognosis after radiotherapy for stage I lung cancer. Amplification of the TCR beta CDR3 (from genomic DNA) was done by two-round multiplex PCR. Round one of PCR was performed, and it used primers specific to each TRBV and TRBJ gene. MiXCR, run by TCRdb on the multiplex PCR reads, gives a single entry per CDR3 protein. Of more than 15,000 distinct CDR3 sequences listed, around 45% were seen once; the top ten hold under 40%. Sequenced here: PBMCs, sampled before or after stereotactic body radiation therapy (not recorded which). The source is a donor of 50 years or more with non-small cell lung cancer.

Notes on this clonotype: A much larger clone differs from this one at a single base, so this may be a read error. V usage is TRBV20-1 and J usage is TRBJ1-1; TRBD1 matches at 7 bases. J was trimmed by 4 bases and V by 0 bases; bases with no gene match: 5. CDR1 DFQATT and CDR2 SNEGSKA come from the germline V gene (reference sequence). The CDR3 has 14 amino acids. The CDR3 sequence: CSARDDRVGTEAFF. CDR3 coding DNA: TGCAGTGCTAGAGATGACAGGGTAGGCACTGAAGCTTTCTTT.

For this clonotype: This sequence may be a read error, since a much larger clone differs from it by one base. This chain links TRBV2 with TRBJ2-3, with D hard to call. Trimming shortened V by 7 bases and J by 7 bases, and 12 bases separated the two germline ends. Germline values: CDR1 SNHLY, CDR2 FYNNEI. This CDR3 comprises 12 residues. The CDR3 here is CASTILVYTQYF. The CDR3 DNA sequence: TGTGCCAGCACTATACTTGTATATACGCAGTATTTT.

This clonotype is judged medium-sized. V is TRBV6-1 and J is TRBJ2-1, with TRBD1 as a possible D gene (6 bases). The CDR3 consists of 17 residues. The germline gives CDR1 MNHNS, CDR2 SASEGT. With 6 bases removed from V and 1 base from J, the gap between germline ends came to 19 bases. For the CDR3, the DNA is TGTGCCAGCAGCACAGAAAGGGGGAGTGCGTCCTACAATGAGCAGTTCTTC. Residues: CASSTERGSASYNEQFF.

The chain combines TRBV6-2 or TRBV6-3 with TRBJ2-1; 7 positions match TRBD1. There are 12 residues in the CDR3. V shed 11 bases and J 6 bases; nucleotides not matched to a gene: 7. From germline, CDR1 is MNHEY and CDR2 SVGEGT. In nucleotides, the CDR3 is TGTGCCGTAGAGGGGGCTGTCAATGAGCAGTTCTTC. It specifies CAVEGAVNEQFF.

This clonotype is categorized as medium-sized. The CDR3 loop reads CAWSGPGQGYGYTF. For the CDR3, the DNA is TGTGCCTGGAGTGGGCCGGGACAGGGCTATGGCTACACCTTC. The chain carries TRBV30 and TRBJ1-2; 9 bases align to TRBD1. This CDR3 is built from 14 residues. Germline CDR1 GTSNPN, CDR2 SVGIG (reference sequence). Trimming at V came to 1 base and at J to 4 bases, leaving 4 bases not matched to a gene.

The chain links TRBV7-9 to TRBJ1-5; TRBD1 agrees at 10 bases. Germline V lookup: CDR1 SEHNR, CDR2 FQNEAQ (reference sequence). V lost 3 bases, J lost 6 bases, and 8 bases stayed unmatched. The CDR3 contains 16 residues. The CDR3 loop is CASSFSGQGGSQPQHF. The CDR3 DNA reads TGTGCCAGCAGCTTCTCCGGACAGGGGGGGAGTCAGCCCCAGCATTTT.

In DNA form, the CDR3 reads TGCGCCAGCAGCTTGACCCTCGACTATGGCTACACCTTC. Residues: CASSLTLDYGYTF. The chain uses TRBV5-1 and TRBJ1-2; D gene uncertain. Trimming stripped 1 base from V and 3 bases from J, with 7 bases between. Germline V CDR1 and CDR2: SGHRS, YFSETQ. The CDR3 has 13 residues.

This clonotype was observed at least ten times. The V gene is TRBV3-1, the J gene TRBJ2-1; 11 bases are a match to TRBD2. Germline-derived CDR1 and CDR2 are LGHDT and YNNKEL (reference sequence). This CDR3 is 14 amino acids long. Losses at the gene ends were 4 bases for V and 9 bases for J; bases not matched to a gene: 5. The CDR3 loop is CASSPLTSGVEQFF. The CDR3 nucleotides are TGTGCCAGCAGCCCCCTGACTAGCGGGGTTGAGCAGTTCTTC.

Regarding this clonotype: One base separates it from a far larger clone, so it is likely a read error. The chain carries TRBV6-4 and TRBJ1-1, with 7 bases aligning to TRBD1. This CDR3 is built from 14 residues. CDR1 MRHNA and CDR2 SNTAGT come from the germline V gene. Trimming cost V 7 bases and J 3 bases; bases outside gene matches: 8. The chain's CDR3 is CASILGGADTEAFF. CDR3 DNA sequence: TGTGCCAGCATACTAGGGGGCGCGGACACTGAAGCTTTCTTT.

The chain joins TRBV20-1 to TRBJ2-7, with TRBD2 identical over 7 bases. CDR3 length equals 15 residues. Germline values: CDR1 DFQATT, CDR2 SNEGSKA (reference sequence). Losses at the gene ends were 0 bases for V and 4 bases for J; bases not matched to a gene: 9. The CDR3 loop reads CSARDPRGKGYEQYF. CDR3 sequence (DNA): TGCAGTGCTAGAGATCCGCGGGGGAAGGGGTACGAGCAGTACTTC.

This clonotype has a count of ten or more. The chain carries TRBV7-2 and TRBJ2-5; D possibly corresponds to TRBD1 (5 bases). The CDR3 consists of 16 residues. Deletions cut 0 bases from V and 4 bases from J, with 15 bases between. From germline, CDR1 is SGHTA and CDR2 FQGNSA. The CDR3 here is CASSLAQARDSETQYF. The CDR3 DNA reads as TGTGCCAGCAGCTTAGCGCAGGCCAGGGATTCAGAGACCCAGTACTTC.

Turning to this clonotype: Possible read error: a much larger clone is one base away. This chain joins TRBV30 and TRBJ2-2; a possible D gene is TRBD1 (6 bases). There are 15 residues in the CDR3. V gave up 0 bases and J gave up 10 bases, with 18 bases separating them. CDR1 and CDR2 (germline): GTSNPN, SVGIG (reference sequence). CDR3 sequence (DNA): TGTGCCTGGAGTGTCCCAGGGGCGATGTCCTTGGAGCTGTTTTTT. It codes for CAWSVPGAMSLELFF.

This clonotype has ten or more counts. The rearrangement links TRBV9 to TRBJ2-6, with D possibly being TRBD1 (5 bases). The germline V gene encodes CDR1 SGDLS and CDR2 YYNGEE. V lost 3 bases and J 2 bases, leaving 21 bases between the germline ends. The CDR3 has 19 residues. The CDR3 spells CASSEIQDHKIPGANVLTF. The CDR3 DNA follows: TGTGCCAGCAGCGAGATACAGGACCACAAGATCCCTGGGGCCAACGTCCTGACTTTC.

The chain couples TRBV20-1 to TRBJ2-7, with D perhaps TRBD1 (6 bases). CDR1 and CDR2 (germline): DFQATT, SNEGSKA (reference sequence). The V end was cut by 7 bases, the J end by 5 bases, with 21 bases between. The CDR3 is made up of 14 amino acids. The CDR3 here is CSDYGTTQRDEQYF. The CDR3 nucleotides are TGCAGTGATTACGGGACAACCCAGAGGGACGAGCAGTACTTC.

A note on this clonotype: At one end, the junction sequence differs from germline, possibly due to a read error. CDR3 DNA: TGTGCCAGCAGCCCCGAGGTCCGGGAGACCGAGGAGCTGCTTTTT. It specifies CASSPEVRETEELLF. The rearrangement uses TRBV7-9 and TRBJ2-2; D might be TRBD2 (6 bases). The CDR3 sequence is 15 residues long. Germline CDR1 and CDR2: SEHNR and FQNEAQ (reference sequence).

A word on this clonotype: A much larger clonotype is one base distant, so this may be a read error. The chain carries TRBV6-1 and TRBJ1-5; D not resolved. V was clipped by 3 bases and J by 4 bases, with 10 bases between them. Germline V CDR1 and CDR2: MNHNS, SASEGT. This CDR3 spans 14 amino acids. The CDR3 protein is CASSDSDRNQPQHF. The CDR3 DNA reads TGTGCCAGCAGTGACAGTGATAGAAATCAGCCCCAGCATTTT.

This clonotype is categorized as medium-sized. The genes are TRBV7-8 and TRBJ1-2, with D tentatively TRBD1 (5 bases). Germline V gene data show CDR1 as SGHVS and CDR2 as FQNEAQ. Trimming removed 6 bases from V and 0 bases from J, with 8 bases in between. CDR3 length: 13 amino acids. The CDR3 is CASSWGSNYGYTF. The DNA of the CDR3 is TGTGCCAGCAGTTGGGGGTCTAACTATGGCTACACCTTC.

The V gene is TRBV7-9, the J gene TRBJ2-1; D may be TRBD2 (6 bases). From germline, CDR1 is SEHNR and CDR2 FQNEAQ (reference sequence). V gave up 7 bases and J gave up 7 bases, with 20 bases separating them. This CDR3 spans 15 amino acids. The CDR3 region is CASIPLAGWKNEQFF. The CDR3 coding sequence is TGTGCCAGCATCCCGCTGGCGGGGTGGAAAAATGAGCAGTTCTTC. The full variable domain, its missing parts supplied by reference TRBV7-9 and TRBJ2-1, is DTGVSQNPRHKITKRGQNVTFRCDPISEHNRLYWYRQTLGQGPEFLTYFQNEAQLEKSRLLSDRFSAERPKGSFSTLEIQRTEQGDSAMYLCASIPLAGWKNEQFFGPGTRLTVL.

This clonotype was observed at least ten times. The V gene is TRBV3-1, the J gene TRBJ1-6; the match to TRBD1 covers 7 bases. The CDR3 has 16 residues. With 1 base clipped from V and 7 bases from J, the junction kept 7 bases outside the gene matches. The germline V gene has CDR1 LGHDT and CDR2 YNNKEL (reference sequence). CDR3 loop: CASSQVQGQPNSPLHF. CDR3 coding DNA: TGTGCCAGCAGCCAAGTACAGGGACAGCCCAATTCACCCCTCCACTTT.

This clonotype was counted ten times or more. The chain joins TRBV28 to TRBJ2-1; D is perhaps TRBD2 (6 bases). V was cut by 2 bases and J by 6 bases, with 14 bases left in between. The CDR3 spans 15 residues. Looked up from germline, CDR1 is MDHEN and CDR2 is SYDVKM. The CDR3 region is CASSLSSGDFNEQFF. Here the CDR3 DNA reads TGTGCCAGCAGTTTAAGCTCGGGAGATTTCAATGAGCAGTTCTTC.

This clonotype was seen many times. The chain is built from TRBV19 and TRBJ2-7; 9 bases map to TRBD1. Looked up from germline, CDR1 is LNHDA and CDR2 is SQIVND (reference sequence). V shed 4 bases, J shed 2 bases, and the junction held 3 bases outside the gene matches. The CDR3 spans 14 residues. The CDR3 sequence: CASSNRDRAYEQYF. The DNA for the CDR3 is TGTGCCAGTAGTAACCGGGACAGGGCCTACGAGCAGTACTTC.

This clonotype is medium-sized by share. The rearrangement uses TRBV28 and TRBJ1-2, with 9 bases matching TRBD1. The germline V gene encodes CDR1 MDHEN and CDR2 SYDVKM. CDR3 length equals 13 residues. V lost 4 bases to trimming and J lost 4 bases; unmatched junction nucleotides: 1. For the CDR3, the DNA is TGTGCCAGCAGTTCACAGGGGGCCTATGGCTACACCTTC. Protein sequence: CASSSQGAYGYTF.

Many counts were recorded for this clonotype. The chain carries TRBV10-3 and TRBJ1-1; 8 bases match TRBD1. Germline lookup yields CDR1 ENHRY and CDR2 SYGVKD. This CDR3 spans 13 amino acids. With 6 bases clipped from V and 5 bases from J, the junction kept 5 bases outside the gene matches. The CDR3 coding sequence is TGTGCCATCAGGGGACAGGTCGGAACTGAAGCTTTCTTT. Translated, it gives CAIRGQVGTEAFF.

The V gene is TRBV5-1, the J gene TRBJ2-1; 13 bases agree with TRBD2. The CDR3 spans 16 residues. The germline CDR1 and CDR2 sequences are SGHRS and YFSETQ. Germline trimming cut 4 bases from V and 2 bases from J; bases unmatched to any gene: 3. The CDR3 is CASSPGTSGTYNEQFF. The DNA of the CDR3 is TGCGCCAGCAGCCCCGGGACTAGCGGGACCTACAATGAGCAGTTCTTC.

On this clonotype: Just one base apart from a much larger clone, this may be a read error. The rearrangement links TRBV18 to TRBJ2-3, with unresolved D. The germline gives CDR1 KGHSH, CDR2 LQKENI. The CDR3 is 13 residues long. The CDR3 is CVSSPLGTDTQYF. The CDR3 DNA reads TGTGTCAGCTCACCACTTGGGACAGATACGCAGTATTTT. The full variable domain, in which reference TRBV18 and TRBJ2-3 provide the parts outside the CDR3, is NAGVMQNPRHLVRRRGQEARLRCSPMKGHSHVYWYRQLPEEGLKFMVYLQKENIIDESGMPKERFSAEFPKEGPSILRIQQVVRGDSAAYFCVSSPLGTDTQYFGPGTRLTVL.

The V and J genes are TRBV11-2 and TRBJ2-3; perhaps TRBD2 as D (6 bases). There are 15 residues in the CDR3. Trimming stripped 1 base from V and 4 bases from J, with 12 bases between. Germline CDR1 reads SGHAT; CDR2 reads FQNNGV. The CDR3 coding sequence is TGTGCCAGCAGCTTAGTGGGGACTCGGCCAGATACGCAGTATTTT. Its protein is CASSLVGTRPDTQYF.

This clonotype showed up many times. The rearrangement uses TRBV20-1 and TRBJ2-1, with 9 bases identical to TRBD2. V lost 4 bases, J lost 1 base, and 8 bases stayed unmatched. Per germline, CDR1 DFQATT and CDR2 SNEGSKA (reference sequence). This CDR3 is built from 16 residues. This CDR3 reads CSATEGSGSSYNEQFF. The DNA for the CDR3 is TGCAGTGCTACTGAGGGTAGCGGGAGTTCCTACAATGAGCAGTTCTTC.

In its sample, this clonotype is medium-sized. The V and J genes are TRBV7-2 and TRBJ2-7, with D uncertain. Germline CDR1 SGHTA, CDR2 FQGNSA. This CDR3 comprises 12 residues. Trimming took 0 bases from V and 3 from J, leaving 3 bases between them. The CDR3 loop is CASSLAFYEQYF. The CDR3 region has the DNA TGTGCCAGCAGCTTAGCTTTCTACGAGCAGTACTTC. Together with reference TRBV7-2 and TRBJ2-7, the CDR3 gives the full variable domain: GAGVSQSPSNKVTEKGKDVELRCDPISGHTALYWYRQSLGQGLEFLIYFQGNSAPDKSGLPSDRFSAERTGGSVSTLTIQRTQQEDSAVYLCASSLAFYEQYFGPGTRLTVT.

This clonotype was recorded only once. A read error may be the cause here, since a much bigger clone is one base away. V usage is TRBV29-1 and J usage is TRBJ1-1, with 9 bases matching TRBD1. The CDR3 has 15 residues. Germline V gene lookup returns CDR1 SQVTM and CDR2 ANQGSEA. V trimming: 5 bases; J trimming: 4 bases; junction bases outside the gene matches: 11. CDR3 region: CSVSTGGGVSTEAFF. The CDR3 bases are TGCAGCGTTTCTACAGGGGGCGGGGTGAGCACTGAAGCTTTCTTT.

In this sample, this clonotype is medium-sized. V is TRBV28 and J is TRBJ1-6; no definite D call. V shed 3 bases and J shed 5 bases, with 8 bases lying between them. This CDR3 has 14 residues. Germline CDR1 MDHEN, CDR2 SYDVKM. The CDR3 region is CASSFPGNNSPLHF. CDR3 DNA sequence: TGTGCCAGCAGTTTCCCGGGAAATAATTCACCCCTCCACTTT.